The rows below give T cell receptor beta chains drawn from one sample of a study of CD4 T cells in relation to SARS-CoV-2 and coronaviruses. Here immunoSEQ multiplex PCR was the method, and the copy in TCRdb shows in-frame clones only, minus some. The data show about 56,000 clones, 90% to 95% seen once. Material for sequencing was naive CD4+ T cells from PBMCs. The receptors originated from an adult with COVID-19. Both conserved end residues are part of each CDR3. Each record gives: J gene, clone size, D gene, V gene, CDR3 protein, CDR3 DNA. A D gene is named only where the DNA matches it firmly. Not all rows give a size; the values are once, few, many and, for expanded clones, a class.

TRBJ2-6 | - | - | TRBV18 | CASSRDQVDSGANVLTF | TGTGCCAGCTCCCGGGACCAAGTCGACTCTGGGGCCAACGTCCTGACTTTC
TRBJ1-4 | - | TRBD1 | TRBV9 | CASSFRTGENEKLFF | TGTGCCAGCAGCTTCCGGACAGGGGAAAATGAAAAACTGTTTTTT
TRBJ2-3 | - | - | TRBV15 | CATSRNPLQITDTQYF | TGTGCCACCAGCAGAAATCCACTTCAGATCACAGATACGCAGTATTTT
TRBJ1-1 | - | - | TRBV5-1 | CASSLRGVNTEAFF | TGCGCCAGCAGCTTACGAGGGGTGAACACTGAAGCTTTCTTT
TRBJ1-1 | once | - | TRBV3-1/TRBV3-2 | CASSQDRRRHF | TGTGCCAGCAGCCAAGATAGGCGCCGACACTTT
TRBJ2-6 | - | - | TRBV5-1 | CASRAGVLSGANVLTF | TGCGCCAGCAGGGCCGGGGTCCTCTCTGGGGCCAACGTCCTGACTTTC
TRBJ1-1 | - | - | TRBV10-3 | CAISEGQRNTEAFF | TGTGCCATCAGTGAGGGACAGAGGAACACTGAAGCTTTCTTT
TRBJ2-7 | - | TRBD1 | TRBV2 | CASILTGGIHEQYF | TGTGCCAGCATTCTGACAGGGGGTATCCACGAGCAGTACTTC
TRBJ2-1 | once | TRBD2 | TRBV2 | CASSGLALADNEQFF | TGTGCCAGCAGTGGCCTGGCACTAGCGGACAATGAGCAGTTCTTC
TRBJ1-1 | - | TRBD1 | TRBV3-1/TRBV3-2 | CASSPPGGSAEAFF | TGTGCCAGCAGCCCTCCAGGGGGGTCGGCCGAAGCTTTCTTT
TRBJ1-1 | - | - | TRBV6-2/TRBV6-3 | CASSYSRHQNTEAFF | TGTGCCAGCAGTTACTCGAGACATCAGAACACTGAAGCTTTCTTT
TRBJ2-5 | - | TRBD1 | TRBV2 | CASRTGGLETQYF | TGTGCCAGCAGGACAGGGGGCTTAGAGACCCAGTACTTC
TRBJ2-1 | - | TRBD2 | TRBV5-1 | CASSAGAYNEQFF | TGCGCCAGCTCAGCGGGAGCCTACAATGAGCAGTTCTTC
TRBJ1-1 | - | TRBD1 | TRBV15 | CATSRDQGGTEAFF | TGTGCCACCAGCAGAGACCAGGGGGGCACTGAAGCTTTCTTT
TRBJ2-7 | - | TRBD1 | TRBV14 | CASSHSGGQQYF | TGTGCCAGCAGCCACTCAGGGGGCCAGCAGTACTTC
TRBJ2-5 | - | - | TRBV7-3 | CASSQNRGQETQYF | TGTGCCAGCAGCCAAAACCGGGGGCAAGAGACCCAGTACTTC
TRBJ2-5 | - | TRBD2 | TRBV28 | CASKSRTSGRVAETQYF | TGTGCCAGCAAATCTAGGACTAGCGGGAGGGTCGCAGAGACCCAGTACTTC
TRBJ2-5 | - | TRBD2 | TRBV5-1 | CASSPGLAGSETQYF | TGCGCCAGCAGCCCGGGACTAGCGGGAAGTGAGACCCAGTACTTC
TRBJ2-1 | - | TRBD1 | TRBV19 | CASSQRGPGSNEQFF | TGTGCCAGTAGCCAAAGGGGGCCGGGGAGCAATGAGCAGTTCTTC